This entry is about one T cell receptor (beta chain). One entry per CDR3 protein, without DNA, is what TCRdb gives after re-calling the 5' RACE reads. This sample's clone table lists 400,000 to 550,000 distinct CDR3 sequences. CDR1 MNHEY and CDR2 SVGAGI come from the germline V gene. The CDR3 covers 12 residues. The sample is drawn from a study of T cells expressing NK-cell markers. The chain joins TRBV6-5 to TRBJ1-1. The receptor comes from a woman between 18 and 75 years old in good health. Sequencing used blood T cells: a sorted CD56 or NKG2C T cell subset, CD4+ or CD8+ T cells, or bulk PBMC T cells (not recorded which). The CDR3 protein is CASSYLGTEAFF.